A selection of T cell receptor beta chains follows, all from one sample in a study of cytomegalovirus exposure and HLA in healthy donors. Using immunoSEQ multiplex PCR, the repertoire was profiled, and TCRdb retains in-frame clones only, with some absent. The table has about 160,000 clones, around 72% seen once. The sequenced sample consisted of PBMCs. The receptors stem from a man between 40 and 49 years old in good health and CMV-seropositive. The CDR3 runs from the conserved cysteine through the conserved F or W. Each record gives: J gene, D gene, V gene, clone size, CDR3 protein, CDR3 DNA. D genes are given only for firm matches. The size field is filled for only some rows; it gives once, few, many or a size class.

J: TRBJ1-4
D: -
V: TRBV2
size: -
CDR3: CASRAVATNEKLFF
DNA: TGTGCCAGCAGGGCCGTTGCAACTAATGAAAAACTGTTTTTT

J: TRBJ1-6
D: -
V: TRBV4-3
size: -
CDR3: CASSQALSSYNSPLHF
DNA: TGCGCCAGCAGCCAAGCCTTGAGCTCCTATAATTCACCCCTCCACTTT

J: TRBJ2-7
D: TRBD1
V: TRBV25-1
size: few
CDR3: CASSERDSTYEQYF
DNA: TGTGCCAGCAGTGAACGGGACAGTACCTACGAGCAGTACTTC

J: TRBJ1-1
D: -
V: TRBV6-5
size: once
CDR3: CASSTDWGGPEAFF
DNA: TGTGCCAGCAGCACCGATTGGGGAGGGCCTGAAGCTTTCTTT

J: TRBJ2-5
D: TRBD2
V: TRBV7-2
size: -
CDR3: CASSPRRTSTETQYF
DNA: TGTGCCAGCAGCCCACGGCGGACTAGTACGGAGACCCAGTACTTC

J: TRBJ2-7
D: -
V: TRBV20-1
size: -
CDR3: CSATQIYEQYF
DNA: TGCAGTGCTACACAGATCTACGAGCAGTACTTC

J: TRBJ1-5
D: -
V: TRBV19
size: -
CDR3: CASSIGAGAQPGHF
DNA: TGTGCCAGTAGTATAGGAGCAGGGGCCCAGCCAGGGCATTTT

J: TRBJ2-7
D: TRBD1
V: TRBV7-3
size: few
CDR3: CASSYLGQGGHEQYF
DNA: TGTGCCAGCAGTTACTTGGGACAGGGGGGACACGAGCAGTACTTC

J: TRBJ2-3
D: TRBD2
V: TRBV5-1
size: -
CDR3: CASSLGLAGDPSTDTQYF
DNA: TGCGCCAGCAGCTTGGGACTAGCGGGGGACCCTAGCACAGATACGCAGTATTTT

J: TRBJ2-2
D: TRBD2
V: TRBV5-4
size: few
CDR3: CASSSLAGAPNTGELFF
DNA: TGTGCCAGCAGCTCTTTAGCGGGGGCCCCGAACACCGGGGAGCTGTTTTTT

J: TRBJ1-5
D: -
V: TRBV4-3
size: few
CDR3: CASSPQVAQPQHF
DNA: TGCGCCAGCAGCCCCCAAGTGGCCCAGCCCCAGCATTTT

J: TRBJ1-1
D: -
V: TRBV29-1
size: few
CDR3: CSVTRGNTEAFF
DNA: TGCAGCGTGACCAGGGGTAACACTGAAGCTTTCTTT

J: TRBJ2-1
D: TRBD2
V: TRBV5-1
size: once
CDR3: CASSLARTSGYNEQFF
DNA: TGCGCCAGCAGCTTGGCCCGGACTAGCGGTTACAATGAGCAGTTCTTC

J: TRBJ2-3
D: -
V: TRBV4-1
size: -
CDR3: CASNPGSGTQYF
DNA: TGCGCCAGCAACCCGGGAAGTGGTACGCAGTATTTT

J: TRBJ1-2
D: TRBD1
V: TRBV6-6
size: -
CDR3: CASSKQGAVYGYTF
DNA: TGTGCCAGCAGTAAACAGGGGGCGGTCTATGGCTACACCTTC

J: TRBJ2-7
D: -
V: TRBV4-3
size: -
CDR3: CASSRGRHSYEQYF
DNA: TGCGCCAGCAGCCGGGGGCGGCATTCCTACGAGCAGTACTTC

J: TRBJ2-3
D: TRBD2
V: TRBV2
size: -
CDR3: CATPRGGTSRISDTQYF
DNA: TGTGCCACCCCTAGGGGGGGGACTAGCCGAATCAGCGATACGCAGTATTTT

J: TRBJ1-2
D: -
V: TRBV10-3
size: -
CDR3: CAISGTNGYTF
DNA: TGTGCCATCAGTGGCACTAATGGCTACACCTTC

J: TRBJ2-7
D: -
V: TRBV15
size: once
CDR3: CATSRIRGYEQYF
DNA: TGTGCCACCAGCAGAATCAGGGGATACGAGCAGTACTTC

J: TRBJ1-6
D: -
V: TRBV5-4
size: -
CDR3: CASSSLGGPNSPLHF
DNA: TGTGCCAGCAGCTCGTTGGGGGGGCCTAATTCACCCCTCCACTTT

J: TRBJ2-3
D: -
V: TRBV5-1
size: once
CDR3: CASSPERGTDTQYF
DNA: TGCGCCAGCAGCCCGGAGCGGGGCACAGATACGCAGTATTTT

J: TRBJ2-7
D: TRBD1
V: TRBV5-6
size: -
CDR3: CASSSPGQGAYEQYF
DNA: TGTGCCAGCAGCTCACCGGGACAGGGAGCCTACGAGCAGTACTTC

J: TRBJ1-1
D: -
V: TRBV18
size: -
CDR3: CASSPTGTEAFF
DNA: TGTGCCAGCTCACCCACGGGCACTGAAGCTTTCTTT

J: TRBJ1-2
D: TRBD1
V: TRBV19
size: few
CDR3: CASTPGQDPSYGYTF
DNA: TGTGCCAGTACCCCTGGACAGGACCCTTCCTATGGCTACACCTTC

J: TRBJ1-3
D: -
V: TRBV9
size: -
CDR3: CASSVGDGGGNTIYF
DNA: TGTGCCAGCAGCGTAGGTGACGGGGGTGGAAACACCATATATTTT

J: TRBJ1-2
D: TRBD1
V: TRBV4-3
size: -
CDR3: CASSQSGGNGYTF
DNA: TGCGCCAGCAGCCAATCAGGGGGCAATGGCTACACCTTC

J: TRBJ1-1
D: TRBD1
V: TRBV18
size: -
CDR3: CASSHLGPGGASNTEAFF
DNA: TGTGCCAGCTCACACCTGGGGCCAGGGGGTGCCTCGAACACTGAAGCTTTCTTT

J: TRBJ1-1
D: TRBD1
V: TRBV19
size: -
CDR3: CASSWGTGGTEAFF
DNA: TGTGCCAGTAGTTGGGGGACAGGGGGCACTGAAGCTTTCTTT

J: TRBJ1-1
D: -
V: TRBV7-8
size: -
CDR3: CASSSTGSEAFF
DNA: TGTGCCAGCAGTTCGACCGGGTCTGAAGCTTTCTTT

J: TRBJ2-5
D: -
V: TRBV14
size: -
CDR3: CASSQDFATSETQYF
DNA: TGTGCCAGCAGCCAAGATTTCGCTACCTCAGAGACCCAGTACTTC

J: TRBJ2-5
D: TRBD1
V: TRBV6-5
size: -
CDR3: CASSYSGQLGEQYF
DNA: TGTGCCAGCAGTTACTCGGGACAGCTCGGGGAGCAGTACTTC

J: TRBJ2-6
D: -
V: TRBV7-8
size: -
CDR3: CASSLWLRGAGANVLTF
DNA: TGTGCCAGCAGCTTATGGCTCAGGGGCGCTGGGGCCAACGTCCTGACTTTC

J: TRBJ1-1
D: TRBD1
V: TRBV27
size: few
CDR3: CASNNGTGEAFF
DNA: TGTGCCAGCAACAACGGGACAGGGGAAGCTTTCTTT

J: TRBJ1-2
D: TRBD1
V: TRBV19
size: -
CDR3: CASSIDRTGDGYTF
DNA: TGTGCCAGTAGTATAGATCGAACAGGGGATGGCTACACCTTC

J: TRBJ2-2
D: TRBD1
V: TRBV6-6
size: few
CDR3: CASSPGTANTGELFF
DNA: TGTGCCAGCAGCCCCGGGACAGCGAACACCGGGGAGCTGTTTTTT

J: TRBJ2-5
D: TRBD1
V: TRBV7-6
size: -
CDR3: CASSKTGATQETQYF
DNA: TGTGCCAGCAGCAAGACAGGGGCCACCCAAGAGACCCAGTACTTC

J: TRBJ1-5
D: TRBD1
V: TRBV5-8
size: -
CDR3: CASSPDRRSNQPQHF
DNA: TGTGCCAGCAGCCCGGACAGGAGAAGCAATCAGCCCCAGCATTTT

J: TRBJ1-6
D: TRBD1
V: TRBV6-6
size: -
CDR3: CASSSTGKYSPLHF
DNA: TGTGCCAGCAGCTCGACAGGGAAGTACTCACCCCTCCACTTT

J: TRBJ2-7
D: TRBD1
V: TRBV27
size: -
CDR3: CASSPTPDRVYEQYF
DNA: TGTGCCAGCAGTCCAACCCCCGACAGGGTTTACGAGCAGTACTTC

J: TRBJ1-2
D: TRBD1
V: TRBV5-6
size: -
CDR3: CASSSYEGTGVPYGYTF
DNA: TGTGCCAGCAGCTCCTACGAGGGGACAGGAGTTCCCTATGGCTACACCTTC

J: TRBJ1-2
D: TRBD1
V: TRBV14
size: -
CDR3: CASARQGEEDGYTF
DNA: TGTGCCAGCGCGCGACAGGGGGAAGAGGATGGCTACACCTTC

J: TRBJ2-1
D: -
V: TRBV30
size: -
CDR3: CAWSPSGYSYNEQFF
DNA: TGTGCCTGGAGCCCCTCAGGGTACTCCTACAATGAGCAGTTCTTC

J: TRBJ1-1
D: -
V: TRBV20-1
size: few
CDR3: CSAPMNTEAFF
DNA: TGCAGTGCCCCTATGAACACTGAAGCTTTCTTT

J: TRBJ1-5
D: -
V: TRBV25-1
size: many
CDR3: CASSTTGSNQPQHF
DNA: TGTGCCAGCAGTACAACAGGGAGCAATCAGCCCCAGCATTTT

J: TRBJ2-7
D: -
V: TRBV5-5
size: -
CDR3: CASSLDFGDNSYEQYF
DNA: TGTGCCAGCAGCCTGGACTTCGGGGACAACTCCTACGAGCAGTACTTC

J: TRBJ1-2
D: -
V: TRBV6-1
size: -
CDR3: CASSGGLIYGYTF
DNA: TGTGCCAGCAGTGGGGGACTAATATATGGCTACACCTTC

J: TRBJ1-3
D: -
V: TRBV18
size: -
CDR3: CASSPLGGRKGNTIYF
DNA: TGTGCCAGCTCACCACTGGGGGGGAGAAAGGGAAACACCATATATTTT

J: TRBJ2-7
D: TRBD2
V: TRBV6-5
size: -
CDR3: CASSLAGEAYEQYF
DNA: TGTGCCAGCAGCTTAGCGGGGGAAGCCTACGAGCAGTACTTC

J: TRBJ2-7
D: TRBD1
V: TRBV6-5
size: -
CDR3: CASSYSTTGEPYEQYF
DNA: TGTGCCAGCAGTTACTCGACGACAGGGGAGCCCTACGAGCAGTACTTC

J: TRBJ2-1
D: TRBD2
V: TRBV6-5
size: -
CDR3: CASSSGLVQFF
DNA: TGTGCCAGCAGTTCCGGACTAGTCCAGTTCTTC

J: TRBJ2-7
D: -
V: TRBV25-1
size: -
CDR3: CASTGATGSPYEQYF
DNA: TGTGCCAGCACTGGCGCGACAGGAAGTCCCTACGAGCAGTACTTC

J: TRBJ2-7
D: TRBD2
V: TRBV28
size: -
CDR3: CASSSPRRTSVPYEQYF
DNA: TGTGCCAGCAGTTCGCCTCGCCGGACTAGCGTCCCCTACGAGCAGTACTTC

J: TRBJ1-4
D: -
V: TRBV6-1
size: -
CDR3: CASSLVGKLFF
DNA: TGTGCCAGCAGCCTTGTCGGAAAACTGTTTTTT

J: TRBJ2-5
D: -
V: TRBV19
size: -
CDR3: CASSGVGETQYF
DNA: TGTGCCAGTAGTGGAGTGGGAGAGACCCAGTACTTC